This TCR beta chain is from a study of cytomegalovirus exposure and HLA in healthy donors (dated by TCRdb to the late 2010s). At the level of the whole study: An earlier analysis of 587 of the donors reported about 250 Gb of sequence data and 117 million unique TCR beta sequences from 150 million to 200 million T cells. An earlier analysis of 587 of the donors used high-throughput TCR beta sequencing to judge whether each TCR beta V gene segment behaved as functional or pseudogenic. In the later analysis, no new phenotypic data were used to find candidate immune exposures; instead, reliance was placed on TCR beta sequences and their occurrence across donors. Using immunosequencing, the study profiled T cell repertoires from 666 subjects and related those repertoires to cytomegalovirus serostatus. Genome-wide SNP genotypes for about 65% of the roughly 670 donors were used in a later genetic analysis, which treated that subset as a discovery cohort. A handful of DR-DQ haplotypes were handled as single units for association and clustering because linkage in the cohort was strong. To study patterns of TCR occurrence, a later analysis re-analyzed previously published TCR beta repertoires from 650 to 750 donors and added high-resolution HLA genotyping. HLA typing covered class I and class II loci at four-digit resolution. Every repertoire in the discovery cohort had been generated on one and the same sequencing platform. The study aimed to test whether cataloging public T cell receptors could reveal signatures of past pathogen exposure. Of the 300 to 500 genotyped donors, 81% were placed in the genetic ancestry cluster associated with self-reported Caucasian donors. The number of donors typed differed by locus, with about 629-630 for A, B, C, DRB1 and DQB1, 522 for DQA1, over 600 for DPA1, and around 460 for DPB1. Donor age, sex, ethnicity and CMV serostatus were compiled alongside the repertoire data. To predict cytomegalovirus infection status, the study brought together high-throughput TCR immunosequencing, statistical association of individual TCRs with disease status, and machine learning. Among 300 to 450 genotyped donors of the cohort, an average of about 240,000 unique TCR beta nucleotide sequences were sequenced per donor, around 20% of them non-productive. Besides the first cohort of some 670 subjects, a separate validation cohort made up of 120 or so different subjects was used. An early release that covered fewer than 750 HLA-typed donors contained approximately 300 gigabases of sequencing data and about 93 million unique TCR sequences.

Remarks on this clone: The target of this receptor is not known. No qualities accompany the bases; no much larger clone lies one base away.

In total, 600 or so healthy bone marrow donors made up the cohort. At the time of sampling, every cohort member was nominally healthy, though immune exposures that went unrecorded were likely present. The donor was CMV seropositive and was included in the group of some 290 seropositive cohort members. A peripheral blood sample was provided by each donor, and peripheral blood mononuclear cells were used for TCR beta sequencing. Genomic DNA extraction from the blood cell samples was performed with the Qiagen DNeasy Blood Extraction Kit. Paper-wide results and their limitations: The earlier analysis of approximately 560 of the donors excluded some 16 rarely observed V segments, including chromosome 9 orphons, because counts were too low. For the cohort, immune exposure information was limited to CMV serostatus. At a false discovery rate of 0.05, a later analysis linked under 20,000 TCR beta sequences to specific HLA alleles. A further reported finding was that TCR beta sequences accurately predicted the HLA-A and HLA-B alleles for most subjects in the first cohort. Strong co-occurrence of HLA alleles, especially DR and DQ, made assigning TCR associations to individual alleles difficult. A later genetic analysis associated a missense DCLRE1C variant with V-gene and J-gene trimming of TCR beta chains, and an independent cohort replicated the association. A later analysis found that TCR association rates varied across HLA loci, with DRB1 alleles showing the most associated TCRs and HLA-C alleles the fewest. According to a later analysis, parvovirus B19, influenza, CMV and Epstein-Barr virus appeared linked to several top co-occurrence clusters. Compared with the roughly 670-donor mean, donors in an Asian-associated ancestry cluster had fewer N-insertions in productive TCRs, according to a later genetic analysis. The presence/absence analyses assumed that sequencing depth was roughly uniform across donors, and that assumption may not be true. The sequencing pipeline was judged likely to have produced a cluster of highly shared sequence variants as a technical artifact. Three of the identified cytomegalovirus-associated TCR beta chains were confirmed in vitro to be specific for cytomegalovirus antigens. In a later analysis, HLA-associated TCR beta chains showed more clonal expansion and lower generation probabilities than non-associated chains that were equally common. The classifier was reported to diagnose cytomegalovirus status with high specificity and sensitivity in both the original and validation cohorts. In a later analysis, most CMV-associated TCR beta chains were found to appear HLA-restricted, with HLA associations seemingly driven largely by CMV exposure. Because some donors lacked HLA typing at each locus, the association tests relied only on the typed subset. The study gave a list of about 160 TCR beta chains associated with cytomegalovirus. Correlated functional status among segregating V segments might be attributable to linkage disequilibrium, but an unknown experimental factor could not be ruled out. The cohort was sequenced for TCR beta chains only, and without alpha or paired-chain data the features that could be detected were limited. According to the authors, the approach could potentially be generalized to other disease states and immunological phenotypes. In an earlier analysis of under 600 of the donors, most TCR beta V segments were observed in productive rearrangements about 87% or about 30% of the time, broadly matching IMGT annotations. Across donors, most TCR sequences were observed very rarely, whereas some public TCRs were present in many individuals.

Library prep was done by the immunoSEQ multiplex PCR assay. The multiplex PCR relied on a mix of 60 forward primers for TCR Vbeta segments and 13 reverse primers for TCR Jbeta segments. A multiplex PCR assay on genomic DNA amplified the CDR3 region of rearranged TCR beta genes. The amplified TCR beta libraries were sequenced on the Illumina HiSeq System as 87-base-pair reads. On the authors' methods: A later analysis counted about 82 million unique TCR beta chains across the 690 or so repertoires, and some 11 million of these chains were shared by at least two donors. To remove PCR and sequencing errors, raw reads were error-corrected and collapsed into unique sequences using a nearest-neighbor algorithm that merged closely related sequences. CDR3 sequences were aligned to IMGT reference sequences to assign V, D and J gene segments. For a sequence to be retained, at least a six-nucleotide match to both a V gene segment and a J gene segment was required. Rearrangements were classified as productive when the CDR3 lacked stop codons and remained in frame with V and J, and all other rearrangements were classified as non-productive. CDR3 was defined by IMGT convention, running from the second conserved V-encoded cysteine to the conserved J-encoded phenylalanine. The earlier analysis of some 550 of the donors excluded any sequence lacking an unambiguous match to a single V gene segment. In an earlier analysis of some 590 of the donors, a V segment was called functional when productive rearrangements were above 56.7%, and segregating when the standard deviation between donors exceeded 5%. A statistical classification framework was built for diagnosing cytomegalovirus status from the catalog of TCR beta chain sequences. In a later analysis, V and J genes were assigned by comparing TCR nucleotide sequences against IMGT/GENE-DB human TR gene sequences. The TCRdist pipeline was used in a later analysis to assign CDR3 sequences and most-parsimonious VDJ recombination scenarios. In a later analysis, every TCR beta chain was defined by the combination of its CDR3 amino acid sequence and its V-gene family, and reads without a unique V-gene family were dropped. To address suspected cross-contamination and a sequencing artifact, a later analysis removed over 500 highly shared, low-generation-probability nucleotide sequences. In a later analysis, a clonal expansion index was calculated for each public chain from normalized within-repertoire ranks of inferred template counts. In a later analysis, generation probabilities were computed with a VDJ recombination model fitted to out-of-frame rearrangements, and the resulting probabilities were checked against IGoR. In a later analysis, hypergeometric tests were used to score TCR-TCR, TCR-HLA and TCR-CMV co-occurrence, with a repertoire-size bias correction applied to TCR pairs. False discovery rates were estimated in a later analysis by permuting HLA or CMV assignments 20 times. In a later analysis, co-occurring TCRs were grouped with DBSCAN, and TCRdist sequence similarity was added when clustering was performed within HLA-allele-positive subsets. Repertoires with fewer than 30,000 or more than 120,000 public chains, plus five repertoires with anomalous nucleotide sharing, were excluded from co-occurrence clustering. Not all clones reach the TCRdb copy of this immuneACCESS table, which keeps in-frame sequences only. Checked studies attribute under half of the gap to unresolved V genes and leave the rest unexplained. V and J calls and clone size come straight from that table; D and trimming were deduced from the DNA. The sample table records approximately 61,000 clones; approximately 80% of these occur just once. 7.5% to 9% of the sample belongs to the ten largest clones.

The clonotype comes from a man aged 18 to 29 in good health and CMV-seropositive. The sample comprised PBMCs.

CDR3 region: CASSSRTSGGEQFF. In nucleotide form, the sequence is TGTGCCAGCAGTTCGCGGACTAGCGGGGGAGAGCAGTTCTTC. The rearranged segments are TRBV2 and TRBJ2-1; TRBD2 fits 13 bases in the junction. The CDR1 and CDR2 encoded by the germline V gene are SNHLY and FYNNEI. Clipping removes 5 bases from V and 10 bases from J, with 5 as the unmatched junction base count. The CDR3 contains 14 residues, cysteine and phenylalanine counted. The CDR3 DNA has 42 bases and is translated from base 1.